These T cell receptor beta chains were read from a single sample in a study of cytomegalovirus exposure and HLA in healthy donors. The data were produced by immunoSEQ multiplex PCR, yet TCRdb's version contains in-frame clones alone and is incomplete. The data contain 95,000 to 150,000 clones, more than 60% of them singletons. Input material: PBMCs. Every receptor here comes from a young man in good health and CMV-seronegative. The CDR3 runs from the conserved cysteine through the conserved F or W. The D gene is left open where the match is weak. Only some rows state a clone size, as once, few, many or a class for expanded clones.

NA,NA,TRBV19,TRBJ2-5,TGTGCCAGTAGTCCCCAGAGGGGGACCAATCAAGAGACCCAGTACTTC,CASSPQRGTNQETQYF
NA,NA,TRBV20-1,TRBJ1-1,TGCAGTGCTAAGCAGGGGATGGAAGCTTTCTTT,CSAKQGMEAFF
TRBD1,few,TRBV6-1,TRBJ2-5,TGTGCCACTTCTCGACCGGGACAGGGGTCGGAGACCCAGTACTTC,CATSRPGQGSETQYF
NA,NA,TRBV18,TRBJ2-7,TGTGCCAGCTCCCCTTTTCAGGGGGGCGATGCCTACGAGCAGTACTTC,CASSPFQGGDAYEQYF
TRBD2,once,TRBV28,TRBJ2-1,TGTGCCAGCAGGTCGACGGGAGCGGGAGGGATCGTTTACAATGAGCAGTTCTTC,CASRSTGAGGIVYNEQFF
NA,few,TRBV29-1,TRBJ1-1,TGCAGCGTTGGAGCGGGGGGGGAAGCTTTCTTT,CSVGAGGEAFF
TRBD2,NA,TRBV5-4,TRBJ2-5,TGTGCCAGCAGCCCTACTAGCGGGGGGCCCAAAGAGACCCAGTACTTC,CASSPTSGGPKETQYF
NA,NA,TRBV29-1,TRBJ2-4,TGCAGCGTTGGCAGTATCAAAAACATTCAGTACTTC,CSVGSIKNIQYF
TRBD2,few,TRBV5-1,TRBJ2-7,TGCGCCAGCAGCTCTTCCTGGACTAGCGGGAACTACGAGCAGTACTTC,CASSSSWTSGNYEQYF
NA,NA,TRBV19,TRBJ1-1,TGTGCCAGTAGTATAGGACAGTGGGACACTGAAGCTTTCTTT,CASSIGQWDTEAFF
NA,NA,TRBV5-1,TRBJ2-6,TGCGCCAGCAGCTCCTCCAGGGGAAGCTCTGGGGCCAACGTCCTGACTTTC,CASSSSRGSSGANVLTF
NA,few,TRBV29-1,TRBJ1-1,TGCAGCGTTGAAAGGGGGAGTGCGATGGCTTTCTTT,CSVERGSAMAFF
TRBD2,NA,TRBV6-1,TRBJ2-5,TGTGCCAGTAGAAGCGGGAGACACCTGGGGGAGCAGTACTTC,CASRSGRHLGEQYF
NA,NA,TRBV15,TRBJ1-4,TGTGCCACCAGCCCCGGGGGGGGAGGTGAAAAACTGTTTTTT,CATSPGGGGEKLFF